These 32 T cell receptor beta chains were all obtained from the same sample, sequenced in a study of shared clonotypes between healthy human individuals (dated by TCRdb to the early 2020s). Preparation of the library involved the immunoSEQ multiplex PCR assay. In TCRdb, the immuneACCESS table is reduced to in-frame sequences with V and J assigned. These tables do not hold every clone; where another copy was compared, an unresolved V gene accounts for under half, and the others remain unexplained. The sample contains some 2.4 million clones, 93% of them found a single time. 0.36% of the sample goes to the ten largest clones. Sequencing was carried out using naive CD4+ T cells from PBMCs. The cell subset or site label corresponds to: CD45RA+ positively selected. All receptors come from a man between 18 and 35 years old in good health. Some clones in this sample may be carry-over from other donors' samples.

The rearrangement links TRBV27 to TRBJ2-1, with D maybe TRBD2 (6 bases). This CDR3 has 18 amino acids. Trimming shortened V by 5 bases and J by 1 base, and 21 bases separated the two germline ends. Germline CDR1 and CDR2: MNHEY and SMNVEV (reference sequence). Here the CDR3 reads CASSLRLTLRGSYNEQFF. CDR3 sequence (DNA): TGTGCCAGCAGTCTCCGTCTAACGTTGCGGGGATCCTACAATGAGCAGTTCTTC.

The V gene is TRBV28, the J gene TRBJ2-6; D ambiguous. The V end lost 4 bases, the J end lost 0 bases, and 7 bases lay between the germline ends. Germline assignment: CDR1 MDHEN and CDR2 SYDVKM. This CDR3 has 15 residues. The CDR3 protein is CASSSFSSGANVLTF. The CDR3 DNA follows: TGTGCCAGCAGTTCGTTTAGCTCTGGGGCCAACGTCCTGACTTTC.

This chain links TRBV7-9 with TRBJ2-1; 8 bases map to TRBD2. Germline V gene data show CDR1 as SEHNR and CDR2 as FQNEAQ (reference sequence). V was pared by 3 bases and J by 7 bases, with 5 bases of the junction left unmatched. The length of the CDR3 is 14 residues. Here the CDR3 reads CASSFTGGYNEQFF. The CDR3 region has the DNA TGTGCCAGCAGCTTTACGGGAGGGTATAATGAGCAGTTCTTC.

CDR3 amino acids: CASSNRLADYNEQFF. Here the CDR3 DNA reads TGCGCCAGCAGCAACCGACTAGCGGACTACAATGAGCAGTTCTTC. This rearrangement joins TRBV5-1 to TRBJ2-1, with 9 bases matching TRBD2. CDR1 and CDR2 (germline): SGHRS, YFSETQ. Trimming cost V 4 bases and J 3 bases; bases outside gene matches: 5. The CDR3 is made up of 15 amino acids.

J is TRBJ1-3 and V is TRBV5-5; 11 nucleotides line up with TRBD1. Germline CDR1 SGHKS, CDR2 YYEKEE (reference sequence). Unmatched junction bases numbered 17, after V lost 3 bases and J lost 3 bases. The CDR3 spans 20 residues. As DNA, the CDR3 is TGTGCCAGCAGCTCCCCCCTGGGGACAGGGGGAAGTCTATATGGAAACACCATATATTTT. Translation gives CASSSPLGTGGSLYGNTIYF.

The chain links TRBV2 to TRBJ2-5, with TRBD1 matching 8 bases. The CDR3 extends over 14 amino acids. Germline CDR1 SNHLY, CDR2 FYNNEI. V gave up 8 bases and J gave up 2 bases; unmatched junction bases: 7. Written as DNA, the CDR3 is TGTGCCAGCGGTCCCCGGACAGGGCAAGAGACCCAGTACTTC. Amino acids: CASGPRTGQETQYF.

This sequence joins TRBV11-3 and TRBJ1-3; D remains unclear. The CDR3 runs to 12 residues. V was trimmed by 5 bases and J by 3 bases, leaving 5 bases between them. Germline V gives CDR1 SGHNT, CDR2 YENEEA. The CDR3 bases are TGTGCCAGCAGCCCGGGTGGAAACACCATATATTTT. Translated: CASSPGGNTIYF.

The rearrangement links TRBV29-1 to TRBJ2-1, with D perhaps TRBD2 (6 bases). The CDR3 covers 13 residues. The germline V gene has CDR1 SQVTM and CDR2 ANQGSEA. V lost 7 bases and J lost 8, with 18 bases in between. The CDR3 is CSASGLPGYEQFF. CDR3 nucleotide sequence: TGCAGCGCCAGCGGACTACCTGGCTATGAGCAGTTCTTC.

Remarks on this clone: The sample carries other DNA sequences with the same CDR3. The rearrangement links TRBV7-2 to TRBJ2-7; D is undetermined. The CDR3 runs 11 residues. Trimming stripped 5 bases from V and 3 bases from J, with 5 bases between. The germline gives CDR1 SGHTA, CDR2 FQGNSA. The CDR3 DNA reads TGTGCCAGCAGCCCAGGCTACGAGCAGTACTTC. Encoded protein: CASSPGYEQYF. Together with reference TRBV7-2 and TRBJ2-7, the CDR3 gives the full variable domain: GAGVSQSPSNKVTEKGKDVELRCDPISGHTALYWYRQSLGQGLEFLIYFQGNSAPDKSGLPSDRFSAERTGGSVSTLTIQRTQQEDSAVYLCASSPGYEQYFGPGTRLTVT.

J is TRBJ2-7 and V is TRBV28; the match to TRBD1 covers 7 bases. The J segment lost 6 bases and the V segment lost 2 bases, leaving 7 bases of the junction unmatched. This CDR3 contains 14 residues. Germline CDR1 reads MDHEN; CDR2 reads SYDVKM. CDR3 sequence: CASSLVQGGTEQYF. In DNA form, the CDR3 reads TGTGCCAGCAGTTTAGTTCAAGGGGGCACCGAGCAGTACTTC.

A single count supports this clone. V gene TRBV2 combines with J gene TRBJ1-6, with D unresolved. The CDR3 is 16 amino acids. The germline V and J ends were trimmed by 2 bases and 9 bases, with 17 bases remaining between them. Germline V CDR1 and CDR2: SNHLY, FYNNEI. CDR3 amino acids: CASSESLFGDRSPLHF. CDR3 DNA: TGTGCCAGCAGTGAATCCCTTTTTGGAGATCGTTCACCCCTCCACTTT.

The chain carries TRBV29-1 and TRBJ2-1; D gene uncertain. Germline CDR1 is SQVTM and CDR2 is ANQGSEA. The CDR3 length is 10 residues. V lost 7 bases and J 7 bases, leaving 8 bases between the germline ends. The CDR3 spells CSASVNEQFF. DNA for the CDR3: TGCAGCGCCTCGGTGAATGAGCAGTTCTTC.

This clone was counted a few times. The rearrangement uses TRBV18 and TRBJ1-5; no clear D gene. Germline V gene data show CDR1 as KGHSH and CDR2 as LQKENI. Trimming took 5 bases from V and 4 from J, leaving 9 bases between them. CDR3 size: 13 residues. The CDR3 region is CASSNDQNQPQHF. The DNA for the CDR3 is TGTGCCAGCTCAAATGACCAGAATCAGCCCCAGCATTTT.

The V and J genes are TRBV7-9 and TRBJ2-1; 12 positions agree with TRBD2. In germline, CDR1 is SEHNR, CDR2 FQNEAQ (reference sequence). This CDR3 has 15 residues. V was clipped by 4 bases and J by 13 bases; unmatched bases: 11. The CDR3 protein is CASSSQTSGRPQQFF. Here the CDR3 DNA reads TGTGCCAGCAGCTCCCAGACTAGCGGGAGACCGCAACAGTTCTTC.

This clone occurred once. The chain carries TRBV5-1 and TRBJ2-1; 16 bases map to TRBD2. With 1 base clipped from V and 5 bases from J, the junction kept 6 bases outside the gene matches. The CDR3 totals 18 residues. Germline assignment: CDR1 SGHRS and CDR2 YFSETQ. CDR3 DNA: TGCGCCAGCAGCTTGACAGGGACTAGCGGGAGGGAGCACAATGAGCAGTTCTTC. Translating it yields CASSLTGTSGREHNEQFF.

The chain is built from TRBV9 and TRBJ2-3; the D gene could be TRBD1 or TRBD2 (6 bases each). The germline CDR1 and CDR2 sequences are SGDLS and YYNGEE. Trimming removed 9 bases from V and 3 bases from J, with 17 bases in between. The CDR3 totals 14 residues. DNA for the CDR3: TGTGCCACCGGGAAGGGGGGCGCGACAGATACGCAGTATTTT. Amino acid sequence: CATGKGGATDTQYF.

This sequence joins TRBV6-1 and TRBJ2-3; D unclear. CDR1 MNHNS and CDR2 SASEGT come from the germline V gene. The V gene lost 2 bases and the J gene lost 1 base, with 10 bases spanning the gap. This CDR3 contains 15 residues. In nucleotides, the CDR3 is TGTGCCAGCAGTGAACCCAATGTTGGCACAGATACGCAGTATTTT. Translated, it gives CASSEPNVGTDTQYF.

The V call is TRBV7-6, the J call TRBJ2-1, with TRBD2 identical over 13 bases. Trimming cost V 4 bases and J 8 bases; bases outside gene matches: 5. The CDR3 consists of 15 residues. Germline CDR1 and CDR2: SGHVS and FNYEAQ. The CDR3 protein is CASSSRTSGRDEQFF. Here the CDR3 DNA reads TGTGCCAGCAGCTCCAGGACTAGCGGGAGAGATGAGCAGTTCTTC.

The rearrangement links TRBV27 to TRBJ2-7; D call uncertain. The germline V gene has CDR1 MNHEY and CDR2 SMNVEV (reference sequence). The CDR3 loop spans 10 amino acids. The V end was cut by 10 bases, the J end by 4 bases, with 8 bases between. The CDR3 is CATPIYEQYF. For the CDR3, the DNA is TGTGCCACTCCGATTTACGAGCAGTACTTC.

The chain is built from TRBV19 and TRBJ2-6; weak D call: TRBD1 (6 bases). Germline V CDR1 and CDR2: LNHDA, SQIVND (reference sequence). Trimming pared 3 bases from V and 0 bases from J, leaving 15 bases between. The CDR3 has 18 residues. CDR3 nucleotide sequence: TGTGCCAGTAGTATTTTGGGACACAGCTTCTCTGGGGCCAACGTCCTGACTTTC. It specifies CASSILGHSFSGANVLTF.

On this clone: Other nucleotide sequences from this sample produce the same CDR3. The genes are TRBV18 and TRBJ2-7; no firm D call. V dropped 3 bases and J dropped 4 bases, with 7 bases sitting between them. Per the germline V gene, CDR1 is KGHSH and CDR2 is LQKENI. The CDR3 is 12 amino acids. CDR3 residues: CASSPTVYEQYF. The CDR3 DNA is TGTGCCAGCTCACCCACGGTTTACGAGCAGTACTTC.

V gene TRBV28 combines with J gene TRBJ2-1; 12 bases match TRBD2. This CDR3 is built from 16 residues. The trim removed 2 bases at V and 7 bases at J, leaving 6 bases unmatched. Per germline, CDR1 MDHEN and CDR2 SYDVKM. The CDR3 nucleotides are TGTGCCAGCAGTTTAATTACCGGGACTAGCGGGAATGAGCAGTTCTTC. It specifies CASSLITGTSGNEQFF.

The chain combines TRBV15 with TRBJ1-2; TRBD1 might be the D (6 bases). With 0 bases removed from V and 8 bases from J, the gap between germline ends came to 16 bases. Germline lookup yields CDR1 LNHNV and CDR2 YYDKDF (reference sequence). This CDR3 spans 15 amino acids. DNA of the CDR3: TGTGCCACCAGCAGAGAGGGGGGCACAGGGAACGGCTACACCTTC. Amino acids: CATSREGGTGNGYTF.

This rearrangement joins TRBV7-3 to TRBJ2-1; possibly TRBD2 for D (6 bases). This CDR3 has 14 amino acids. Trimming stripped 2 bases from V and 5 bases from J, with 10 bases between. Germline V gives CDR1 SGHTA, CDR2 FQGTGA. CDR3 in amino acids: CASSLGGGDNEQFF. The CDR3 DNA reads as TGTGCCAGCAGCTTAGGAGGAGGGGACAATGAGCAGTTCTTC.

The chain carries TRBV6-6 and TRBJ2-4, with 9 bases matching TRBD2. The CDR3 totals 16 residues. With V trimmed by 6 bases and J by 9 bases, 15 bases remained unmatched. CDR1 and CDR2 from the germline V gene are MNHNY and SVGAGI (reference sequence). The CDR3 protein is CASSPSSSGSLGIQYF. CDR3 coding DNA: TGTGCCAGCAGCCCCTCGAGTAGCGGGAGTTTGGGCATTCAGTACTTC.

V is TRBV10-1 and J is TRBJ1-5, with 9 bases fitting TRBD1. This CDR3 has 16 residues. Germline trimming cut 3 bases from V and 3 bases from J; bases unmatched to any gene: 6. CDR1 is WNHNN, CDR2 SYGVQD, per germline (reference sequence). The CDR3 DNA follows: TGCGCCAGCAGTGAAAGAACAGGGGGCGTCAATCAGCCCCAGCATTTT. Translating gives CASSERTGGVNQPQHF.

The chain is built from TRBV9 and TRBJ2-3, with 7 positions matching TRBD1. This CDR3 region has 15 residues. Germline-derived CDR1 and CDR2 are SGDLS and YYNGEE. Trimming removed 0 bases from V and 1 base from J; junction bases left unmatched: 2. Here the CDR3 DNA reads TGTGCCAGCAGCGTAGATGGGACAGGCACAGATACGCAGTATTTT. The encoded protein is CASSVDGTGTDTQYF.

Notes on this clone: The sample has other DNA sequences that encode this CDR3 too. The J gene is TRBJ2-1, the V gene TRBV7-9, with 9 bases fitting TRBD2. V gave up 5 bases and J gave up 0 bases; unmatched junction bases: 11. From germline, CDR1 is SEHNR and CDR2 FQNEAQ (reference sequence). The CDR3 extends over 18 amino acids. The CDR3 DNA sequence: TGTGCCAGCAGCCTTAGCCGGCTAGCGGGATCCTCCTACAATGAGCAGTTCTTC. Its protein product is CASSLSRLAGSSYNEQFF. The full variable domain, with the rest looked up from reference TRBV7-9 and TRBJ2-1, is DTGVSQNPRHKITKRGQNVTFRCDPISEHNRLYWYRQTLGQGPEFLTYFQNEAQLEKSRLLSDRFSAERPKGSFSTLEIQRTEQGDSAMYLCASSLSRLAGSSYNEQFFGPGTRLTVL.

The chain uses TRBV28 and TRBJ2-7; D not certain. The germline gives CDR1 MDHEN, CDR2 SYDVKM. This CDR3 contains 12 residues. V shed 2 bases and J shed 4 bases, with 6 bases lying between them. CDR3 in DNA: TGTGCCAGCAGTTTAGCTAAGTACGAGCAGTACTTC. It is translated as CASSLAKYEQYF. Full variable domain (rest looked up from reference TRBV28 and TRBJ2-7): DVKVTQSSRYLVKRTGEKVFLECVQDMDHENMFWYRQDPGLGLRLIYFSYDVKMKEKGDIPEGYSVSREKKERFSLILESASTNQTSMYLCASSLAKYEQYFGPGTRLTVT.

This clone was seen only once. The chain is built from TRBV28 and TRBJ1-1; 7 bases fit TRBD1. The CDR3 spans 19 residues. V was pared by 0 bases and J by 5 bases, with 18 bases of the junction left unmatched. Germline loops: CDR1 MDHEN, CDR2 SYDVKM. The CDR3 sequence: CASSLWGQREGRPRTEAFF. The DNA of the CDR3 is TGTGCCAGCAGTTTATGGGGACAGAGAGAGGGACGTCCAAGGACTGAAGCTTTCTTT.

The V and J genes are TRBV4-1 and TRBJ1-5; the D gene is possibly TRBD1 (5 bases). The germline gives CDR1 MGHRA, CDR2 YSYEKL. The V gene lost 3 bases and the J gene lost 4 bases, with 19 bases spanning the gap. The CDR3 is 17 amino acids. The DNA for the CDR3 is TGCGCCAGCAGCCAGCCCCCGGGCAGGGTGGAGAATCAGCCCCAGCATTTT. Translating it yields CASSQPPGRVENQPQHF.

This clone is a singleton in its sample. The rearrangement links TRBV5-4 to TRBJ2-1; TRBD1 might be the D (5 bases). CDR1 is SGHNT and CDR2 is YYREEE in the germline V gene (reference sequence). CDR3 size: 14 residues. Trimming left V 0 bases short and J 10 bases short, with 14 bases between. DNA for the CDR3: TGTGCCAGCAGCTTGGTAGGGGCTAATGGGGAGCAGTTCTTC. It codes for CASSLVGANGEQFF. Looking up the rest from reference TRBV5-4 and TRBJ2-1 gives the full variable domain: ETGVTQSPTHLIKTRGQQVTLRCSSQSGHNTVSWYQQALGQGPQFIFQYYREEENGRGNFPPRFSGLQFPNYSSELNVNALELDDSALYLCASSLVGANGEQFFGPGTRLTVL.